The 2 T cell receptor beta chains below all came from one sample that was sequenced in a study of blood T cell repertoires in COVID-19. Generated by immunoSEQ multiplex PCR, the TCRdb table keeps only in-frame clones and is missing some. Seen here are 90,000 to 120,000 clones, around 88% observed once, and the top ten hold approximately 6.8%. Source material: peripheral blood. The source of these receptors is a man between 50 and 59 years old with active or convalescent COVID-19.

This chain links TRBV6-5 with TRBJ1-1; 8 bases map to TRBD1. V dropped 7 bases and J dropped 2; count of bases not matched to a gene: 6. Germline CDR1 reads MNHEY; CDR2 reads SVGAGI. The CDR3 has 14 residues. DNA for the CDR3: TGTGCCAGCATGCTGGACAGGGCCAACACTGAAGCTTTCTTT. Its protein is CASMLDRANTEAFF.

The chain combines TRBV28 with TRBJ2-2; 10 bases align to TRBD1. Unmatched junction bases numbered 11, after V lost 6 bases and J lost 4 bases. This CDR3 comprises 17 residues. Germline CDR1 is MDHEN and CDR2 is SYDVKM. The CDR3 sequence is CASSFIWGQGSTGELFF. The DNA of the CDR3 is TGTGCCAGCAGCTTCATCTGGGGACAGGGGAGCACCGGGGAGCTGTTTTTT.